This T cell receptor (beta chain) was recorded in a study of shared clonotypes between healthy human individuals. Study-level points and caveats: Among donors, sharing of clonotypes was expected to be affected by sequencing depth. Tissue TCR repertoires likely differ from these blood-only repertoires.

CDR1 SGHRS and CDR2 YFSETQ come from the germline V gene. V was clipped by 0 bases and J by 2 bases, with 11 bases between them. This CDR3 contains 15 residues. Using immunoSEQ multiplex PCR, the repertoire was profiled, and TCRdb retains in-frame clones only, with some absent. This table holds about 2 million clones, about 95% found once. Naive-designated CD8 cells lacked CD45RO, were positively enriched for CCR7, and omitted terminally differentiated effector memory CD45RA+ cells. As regards this clone: The antigen remains undetermined.

The sequencing input was naive CD8+ T cells sorted from blood. The TCR originated in a man younger than 35 in good health. The gene calls are TRBV5-1 and TRBJ1-2, with D possibly matching TRBD1 (6 bases). The CDR3 coding sequence is TGCGCCAGCAGCTTGGGTGCACAGGGAAACTATGGCTACACCTTC. This translates into CASSLGAQGNYGYTF.